The 2 T cell receptor beta chains reported below all come from one sample, sequenced in a study of blood T cell repertoires in COVID-19. Sequencing used immunoSEQ multiplex PCR; TCRdb keeps in-frame clones, though not all of them. The profile shows over 200,000 clones, under 90% of them singletons. Sequenced material: peripheral blood. Receptors originate from a man aged 60 to 69 who had recovered from COVID-19.

The genes are TRBV7-6 and TRBJ2-1; D is undetermined. CDR1 SGHVS and CDR2 FNYEAQ come from the germline V gene. V was trimmed by 5 bases and J by 6 bases, leaving 8 bases between them. This CDR3 spans 12 amino acids. The CDR3 DNA follows: TGTGCCAGCAGCACTGCTTCCAATGAGCAGTTCTTC. The encoded protein is CASSTASNEQFF.

The chain links TRBV3-1 (or the pseudogene TRBV3-2) to TRBJ1-1; weak D call: TRBD1 (6 bases). In germline, CDR1 is LGHDT, CDR2 YNNKEL (reference sequence). V lost 0 bases, J lost 12 bases, and 14 bases lay in between. This CDR3 has 13 residues. CDR3 region: CASSQEGRGATFF. The CDR3 DNA is TGTGCCAGCAGCCAAGAAGGCAGGGGAGCAACTTTCTTT.